The rows below give T cell receptor beta chains drawn from one sample of a study of shared clonotypes between healthy human individuals. Using immunoSEQ multiplex PCR, the repertoire was profiled, and TCRdb retains in-frame clones only, with some absent. This table has about 460,000 clones, about 74% appearing once. Sequenced: PBMCs. The receptors here all came from a woman between 40 and 55 years old in good health. Some clones in this sample may be carry-over from other donors' samples. Both conserved end residues are trimmed from each CDR3.

TRBV25-1	TRBJ1-5	ASSVGGNQPQH
TRBV7-3	TRBJ2-7	ASRPTGVYEQY
TRBV19	TRBJ1-5	ASSGADQPQH
TRBV28	TRBJ2-1	ASTITGRESYNEQF
TRBV7-2	TRBJ2-5	ASSPQLAEQETQY
TRBV9	TRBJ2-7	ASSGVNYEQY
TRBV2	TRBJ1-1	ASATLLSMNTEAF
TRBV27	TRBJ1-2	ASSLTPVNYGYT
TRBV18	.	ASSPGSYEQY
TRBV6-5	TRBJ2-7	ASSSNPPGSYEQY
TRBV27	TRBJ2-2	ASMNTGELF
TRBV7-3	TRBJ2-3	ASSPRSSDTQY
TRBV4-2	TRBJ1-3	ASSWGTRASGNTIY
TRBV7-9	TRBJ1-4	ASSLLGGSEKLF
TRBV2	TRBJ2-7	ASSVSLAGSSYEQY
TRBV5-1	TRBJ2-6	ASSKTASGANVLT
TRBV27	TRBJ1-5	ASSLSGRGQKYSNQPQH
TRBV7-9	TRBJ2-5	ASNQAGEETQY
TRBV30	TRBJ2-2	AWSGRLELF
TRBV2	.	ASSNSYEQY
TRBV6-5	TRBJ1-2	ASSYTGGGGYT
TRBV28	TRBJ1-5	ASLMEGGGNQPQH
TRBV18	TRBJ2-5	ASSPKSGSQETQY
TRBV10-3	TRBJ1-4	AISEMGTPEKLF
TRBV4-1	TRBJ2-7	ASSGRGSEYEQY
TRBV15	TRBJ1-2	ATSRDWSGDHGYT
TRBV28	TRBJ1-2	ASIPRSRDGYT
TRBV28	TRBJ1-2	ALLGTGGGKQYGYT
TRBV27	TRBJ1-5	ASRRPGTGGSVSNQPQH
TRBV5-6	TRBJ1-2	ASSLGPGWNGYT
TRBV7-3	TRBJ2-1	ASSFWPPRDSNYNEQF
TRBV4-3	TRBJ2-5	ASSQALEVETQY
TRBV19	TRBJ1-4	ASSSGQAEGKLF
TRBV10-2	TRBJ1-4	ASRGTGNEKLF
TRBV29-1	TRBJ2-7	SVESTGRYEQY
TRBV25-1	TRBJ2-1	ASSDRTGDNEQF